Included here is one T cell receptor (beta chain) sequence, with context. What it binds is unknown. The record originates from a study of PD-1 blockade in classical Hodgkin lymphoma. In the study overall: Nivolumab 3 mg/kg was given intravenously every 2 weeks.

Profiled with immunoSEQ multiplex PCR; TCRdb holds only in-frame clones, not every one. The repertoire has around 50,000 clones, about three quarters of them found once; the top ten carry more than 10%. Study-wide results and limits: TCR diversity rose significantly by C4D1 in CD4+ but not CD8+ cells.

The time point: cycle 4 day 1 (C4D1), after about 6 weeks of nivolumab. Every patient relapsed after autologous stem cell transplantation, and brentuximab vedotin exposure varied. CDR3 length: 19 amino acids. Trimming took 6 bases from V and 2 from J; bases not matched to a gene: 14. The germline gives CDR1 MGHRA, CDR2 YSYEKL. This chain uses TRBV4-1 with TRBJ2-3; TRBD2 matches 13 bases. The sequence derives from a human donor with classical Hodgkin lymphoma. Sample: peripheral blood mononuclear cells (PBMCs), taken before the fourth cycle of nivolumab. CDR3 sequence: CASRQGLAGRTTDTDTQYF. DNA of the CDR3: TGCGCCAGCAGGCAGGGACTAGCGGGACGCACTACCGACACAGATACGCAGTATTTT.